This T cell receptor (beta chain) was retrieved from a study of tumor and adjacent non-tumor tissue in lung cancer. Background on the study: Samples averaged around 4 million productive TCRbeta reads each.

Points on this clonotype: A much larger clone differs by one base, so this may be a read error.

The library came from three nested PCR rounds adapted from ARM-PCR protocols. TCRdb re-called the multiplex PCR reads through MiXCR, storing one row per CDR3 protein. The table includes almost 75,000 distinct CDR3 sequences, around two thirds detected once. The length of the CDR3 is 15 residues. Germline assignment: CDR1 DFQATT and CDR2 SNEGSKA (reference sequence). Trimming took off 3 bases at V and 3 bases at J, with 17 bases between the two ends. The template was RNA from unsorted bulk tissue. This non-tumor lung sample came from over 3 cm beyond the tumor edge. This TCR was recovered from a woman in her forties or fifties with non-small cell lung cancer. This chain joins TRBV20-1 and TRBJ2-5, with D possibly TRBD1 on 6 matching bases. Sequenced: distant non-tumor lung tissue. In DNA form, the CDR3 reads TGCAGTGCTAGGGCAACAGGGAATTCTAAAGAGACCCAGTACTTC. Protein product: CSARATGNSKETQYF.